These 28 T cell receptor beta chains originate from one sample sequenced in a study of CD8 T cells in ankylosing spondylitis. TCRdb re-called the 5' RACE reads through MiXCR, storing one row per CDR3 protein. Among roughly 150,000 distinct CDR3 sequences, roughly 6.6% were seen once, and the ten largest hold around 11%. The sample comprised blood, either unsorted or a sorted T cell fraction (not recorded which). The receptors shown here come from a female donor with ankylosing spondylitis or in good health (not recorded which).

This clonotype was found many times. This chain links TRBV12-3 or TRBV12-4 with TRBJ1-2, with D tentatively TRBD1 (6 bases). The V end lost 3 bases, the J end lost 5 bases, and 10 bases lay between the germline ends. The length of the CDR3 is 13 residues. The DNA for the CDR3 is TGTGCCAGCAGTTTCGTCCAGGGGTATGGCTACACCTTC. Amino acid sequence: CASSFVQGYGYTF.

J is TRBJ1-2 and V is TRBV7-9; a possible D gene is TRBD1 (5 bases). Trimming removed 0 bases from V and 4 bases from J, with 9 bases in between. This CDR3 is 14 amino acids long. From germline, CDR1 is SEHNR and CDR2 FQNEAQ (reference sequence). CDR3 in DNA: TGTGCCAGCAGCTTAGCTCCCGGGGCCTATGGCTACACCTTC. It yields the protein CASSLAPGAYGYTF.

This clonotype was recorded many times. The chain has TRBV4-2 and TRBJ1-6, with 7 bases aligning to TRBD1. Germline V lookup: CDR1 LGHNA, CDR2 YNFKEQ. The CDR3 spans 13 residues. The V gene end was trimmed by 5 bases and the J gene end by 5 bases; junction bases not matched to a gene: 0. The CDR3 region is CASSGQDNSPLHF. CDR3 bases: TGTGCCAGCAGCGGACAGGATAATTCACCCCTCCACTTT.

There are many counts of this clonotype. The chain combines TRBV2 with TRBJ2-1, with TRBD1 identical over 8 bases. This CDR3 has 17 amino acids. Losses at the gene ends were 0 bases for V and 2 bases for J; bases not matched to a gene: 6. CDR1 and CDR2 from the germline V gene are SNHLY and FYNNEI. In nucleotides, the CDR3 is TGTGCCAGCAGTGAAGCGACCCGGACAGGGCCCTACAATGAGCAGTTCTTC. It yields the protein CASSEATRTGPYNEQFF.

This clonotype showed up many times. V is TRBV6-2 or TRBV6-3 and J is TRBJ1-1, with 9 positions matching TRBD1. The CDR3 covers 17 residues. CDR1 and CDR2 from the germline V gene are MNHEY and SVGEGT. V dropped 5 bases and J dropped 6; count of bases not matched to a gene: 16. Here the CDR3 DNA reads TGTGCCAGCAGTCCACAGGGGGCTTGGGTTATCGTTCCTGAAGCTTTCTTT. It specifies CASSPQGAWVIVPEAFF.

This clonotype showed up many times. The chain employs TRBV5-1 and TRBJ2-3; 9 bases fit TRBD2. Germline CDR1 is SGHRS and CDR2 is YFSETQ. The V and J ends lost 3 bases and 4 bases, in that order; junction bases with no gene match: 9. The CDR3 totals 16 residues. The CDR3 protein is CASSSHGTSKADTQYF. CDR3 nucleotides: TGCGCCAGCAGCTCACACGGGACTAGCAAGGCAGATACGCAGTATTTT.

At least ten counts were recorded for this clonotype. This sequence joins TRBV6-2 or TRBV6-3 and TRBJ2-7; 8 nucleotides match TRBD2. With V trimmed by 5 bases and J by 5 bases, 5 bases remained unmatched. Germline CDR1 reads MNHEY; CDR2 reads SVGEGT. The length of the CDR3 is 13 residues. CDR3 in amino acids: CASSGLARDEQYF. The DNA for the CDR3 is TGTGCCAGCAGTGGACTAGCAAGGGACGAGCAGTACTTC.

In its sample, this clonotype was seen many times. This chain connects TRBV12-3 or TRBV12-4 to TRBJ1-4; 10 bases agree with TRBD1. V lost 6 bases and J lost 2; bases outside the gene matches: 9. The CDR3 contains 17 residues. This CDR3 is CASRPMDRGGTNEKLFF. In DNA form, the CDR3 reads TGTGCCAGCAGGCCGATGGACAGGGGGGGTACTAATGAAAAACTGTTTTTT.

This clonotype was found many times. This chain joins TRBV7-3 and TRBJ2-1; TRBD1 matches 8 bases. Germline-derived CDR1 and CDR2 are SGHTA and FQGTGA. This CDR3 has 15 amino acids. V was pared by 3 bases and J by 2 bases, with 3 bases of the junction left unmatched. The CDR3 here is CASSFMTGAYNEQFF. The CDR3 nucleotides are TGTGCCAGCAGCTTTATGACAGGGGCCTACAATGAGCAGTTCTTC.

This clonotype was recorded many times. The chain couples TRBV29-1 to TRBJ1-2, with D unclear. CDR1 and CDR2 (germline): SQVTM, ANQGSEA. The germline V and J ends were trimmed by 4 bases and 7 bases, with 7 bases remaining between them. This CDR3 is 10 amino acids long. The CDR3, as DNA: TGCAGCGTTGCGGACCTTGGCTACACCTTC. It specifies CSVADLGYTF.

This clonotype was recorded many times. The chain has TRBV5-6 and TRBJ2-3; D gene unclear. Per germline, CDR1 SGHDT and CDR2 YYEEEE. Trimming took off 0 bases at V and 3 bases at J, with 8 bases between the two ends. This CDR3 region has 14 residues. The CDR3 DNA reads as TGTGCCAGCAGCTTGGGCCCGGCAACAGATACGCAGTATTTT. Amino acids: CASSLGPATDTQYF.

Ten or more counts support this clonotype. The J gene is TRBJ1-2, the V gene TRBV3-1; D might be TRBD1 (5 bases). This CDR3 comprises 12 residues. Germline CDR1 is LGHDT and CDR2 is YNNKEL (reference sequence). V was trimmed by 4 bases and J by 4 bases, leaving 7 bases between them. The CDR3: CASSPDSYGYTF. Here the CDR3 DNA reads TGTGCCAGCAGCCCAGACAGCTATGGCTACACCTTC.

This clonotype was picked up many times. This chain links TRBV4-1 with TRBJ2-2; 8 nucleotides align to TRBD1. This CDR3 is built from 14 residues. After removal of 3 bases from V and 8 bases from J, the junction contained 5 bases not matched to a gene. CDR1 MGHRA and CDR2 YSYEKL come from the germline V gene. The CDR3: CASSQETGEGELFF. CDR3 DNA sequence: TGCGCCAGCAGCCAGGAGACAGGGGAGGGGGAGCTGTTTTTT.

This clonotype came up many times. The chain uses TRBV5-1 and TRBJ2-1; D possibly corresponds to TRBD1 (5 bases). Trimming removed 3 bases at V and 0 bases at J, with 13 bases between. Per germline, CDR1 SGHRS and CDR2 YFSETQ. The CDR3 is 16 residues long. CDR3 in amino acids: CASSWGSRSSYNEQFF. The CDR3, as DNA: TGCGCCAGCAGCTGGGGCAGCCGTAGCTCCTACAATGAGCAGTTCTTC.

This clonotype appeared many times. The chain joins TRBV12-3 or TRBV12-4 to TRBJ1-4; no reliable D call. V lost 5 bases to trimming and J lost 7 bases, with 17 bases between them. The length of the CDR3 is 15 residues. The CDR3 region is CASSPSGLRGEKLFF. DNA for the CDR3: TGTGCCAGCAGTCCCAGCGGGCTACGGGGTGAAAAACTGTTTTTT.

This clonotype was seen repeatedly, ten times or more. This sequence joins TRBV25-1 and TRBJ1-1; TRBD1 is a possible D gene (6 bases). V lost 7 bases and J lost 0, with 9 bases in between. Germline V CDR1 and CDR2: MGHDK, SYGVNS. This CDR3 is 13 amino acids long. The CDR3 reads CASKQGLNTEAFF. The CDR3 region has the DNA TGTGCCAGCAAACAGGGCTTGAACACTGAAGCTTTCTTT.

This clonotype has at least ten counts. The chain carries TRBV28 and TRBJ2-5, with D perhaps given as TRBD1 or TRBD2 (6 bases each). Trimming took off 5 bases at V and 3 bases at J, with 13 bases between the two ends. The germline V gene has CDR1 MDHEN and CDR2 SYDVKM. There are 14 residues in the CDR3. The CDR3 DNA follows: TGTGCCAGCAGTGCAGGAGGGGGGAAAGAGACCCAGTACTTC. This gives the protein CASSAGGGKETQYF.

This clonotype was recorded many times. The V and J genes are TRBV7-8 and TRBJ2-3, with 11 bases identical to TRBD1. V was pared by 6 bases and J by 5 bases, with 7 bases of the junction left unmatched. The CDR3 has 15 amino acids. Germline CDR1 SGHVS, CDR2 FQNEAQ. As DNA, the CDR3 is TGTGCCAGCAGATCGGACAGGGGGCGAGAAGATACGCAGTATTTT. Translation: CASRSDRGREDTQYF.

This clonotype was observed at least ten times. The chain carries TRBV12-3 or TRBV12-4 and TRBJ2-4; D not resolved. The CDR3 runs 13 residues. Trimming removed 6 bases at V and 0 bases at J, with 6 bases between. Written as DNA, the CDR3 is TGTGCCAGCAGACAGCTAGCCAAAAACATTCAGTACTTC. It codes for CASRQLAKNIQYF.

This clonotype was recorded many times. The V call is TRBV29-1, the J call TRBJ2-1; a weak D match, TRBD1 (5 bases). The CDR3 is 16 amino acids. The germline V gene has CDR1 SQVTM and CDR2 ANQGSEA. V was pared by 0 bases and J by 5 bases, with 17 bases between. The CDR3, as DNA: TGCAGCGTTGAAGAGGGGTGGGGAAGGGGCCACAATGAGCAGTTCTTC. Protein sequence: CSVEEGWGRGHNEQFF.

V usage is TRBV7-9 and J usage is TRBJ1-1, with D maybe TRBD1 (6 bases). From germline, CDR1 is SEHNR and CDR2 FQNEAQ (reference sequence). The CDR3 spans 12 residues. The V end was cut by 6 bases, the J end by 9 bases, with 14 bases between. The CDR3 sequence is CASSRTVAQAFF. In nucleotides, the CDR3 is TGTGCCAGCAGTCGGACAGTCGCACAAGCTTTCTTT.

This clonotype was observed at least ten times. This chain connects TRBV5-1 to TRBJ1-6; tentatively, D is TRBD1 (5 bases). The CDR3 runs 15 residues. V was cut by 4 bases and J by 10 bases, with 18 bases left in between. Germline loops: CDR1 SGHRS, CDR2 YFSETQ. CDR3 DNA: TGCGCCAGCAGCCATCAGTCCCAAGGGGACTCACCCCTCCACTTT. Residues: CASSHQSQGDSPLHF.

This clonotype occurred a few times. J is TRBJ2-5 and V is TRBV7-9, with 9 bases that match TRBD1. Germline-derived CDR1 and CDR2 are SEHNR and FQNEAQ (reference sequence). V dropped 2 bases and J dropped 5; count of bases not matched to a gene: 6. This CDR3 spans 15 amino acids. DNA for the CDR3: TGTGCCAGCAGCTTACCACAGGGGGCACTGGAGACCCAGTACTTC. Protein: CASSLPQGALETQYF. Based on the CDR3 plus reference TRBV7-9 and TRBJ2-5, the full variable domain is DTGVSQNPRHKITKRGQNVTFRCDPISEHNRLYWYRQTLGQGPEFLTYFQNEAQLEKSRLLSDRFSAERPKGSFSTLEIQRTEQGDSAMYLCASSLPQGALETQYFGPGTRLLVL.

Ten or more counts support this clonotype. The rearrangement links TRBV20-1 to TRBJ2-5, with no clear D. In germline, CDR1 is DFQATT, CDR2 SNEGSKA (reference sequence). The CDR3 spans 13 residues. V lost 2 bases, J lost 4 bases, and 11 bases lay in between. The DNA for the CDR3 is TGCAGTGCTAGAACGGACCTAGGAGAGACCCAGTACTTC. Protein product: CSARTDLGETQYF.

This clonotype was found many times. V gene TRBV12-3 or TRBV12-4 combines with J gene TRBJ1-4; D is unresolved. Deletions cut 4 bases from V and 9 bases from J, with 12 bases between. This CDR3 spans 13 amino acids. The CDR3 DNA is TGTGCCAGCAGTTCTCCTCCCCCCCAAAAACTGTTTTTT. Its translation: CASSSPPPQKLFF.

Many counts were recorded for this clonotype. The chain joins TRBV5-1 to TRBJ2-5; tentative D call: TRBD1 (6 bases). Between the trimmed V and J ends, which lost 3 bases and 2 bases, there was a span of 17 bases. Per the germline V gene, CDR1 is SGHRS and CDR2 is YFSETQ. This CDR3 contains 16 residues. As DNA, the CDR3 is TGCGCCAGCAGCTCCTCAGGACCAAGGGGGCAAGAGACCCAGTACTTC. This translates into CASSSSGPRGQETQYF.

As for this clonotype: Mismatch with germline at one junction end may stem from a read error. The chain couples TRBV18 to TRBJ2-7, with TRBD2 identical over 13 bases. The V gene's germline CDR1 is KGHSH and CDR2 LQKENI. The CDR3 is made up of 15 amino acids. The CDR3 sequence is CVSATSGGAPYEQYF. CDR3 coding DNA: TGTGTCAGCGCCACTAGCGGGGGGGCCCCCTACGAGCAGTACTTC.

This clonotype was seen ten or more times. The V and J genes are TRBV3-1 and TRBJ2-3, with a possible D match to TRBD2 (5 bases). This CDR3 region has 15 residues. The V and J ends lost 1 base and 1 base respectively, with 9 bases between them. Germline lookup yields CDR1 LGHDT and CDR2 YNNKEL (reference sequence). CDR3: CASSQGLGGTDTQYF. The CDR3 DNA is TGTGCCAGCAGCCAAGGTCTCGGGGGCACAGATACGCAGTATTTT.